One T cell receptor beta chain is described in this entry. The sample comes from a study of T-cell memory formation after mild COVID-19. The V and J ends lost 4 bases and 3 bases respectively, with 10 bases between them. The CDR3 runs to 13 residues. Using its own MiXCR run on the 5' RACE reads, TCRdb lists one record per CDR3 protein. The sample shows more than 350,000 distinct CDR3 sequences, 20% to 25% of them seen only once. The chain is built from TRBV12-3 or TRBV12-4 and TRBJ2-7; D unclear. Material for sequencing was PBMCs or a T cell subset sorted from them (not recorded which). The TCR comes from an adult woman who had mild COVID-19 (a few samples of this study predate the infection). Cell type and time point are not known. Here the CDR3 reads CASSSPQYYEQYF. The CDR3 DNA reads TGTGCCAGCAGTTCGCCACAGTACTACGAGCAGTACTTC.